The T cell receptor (beta chain) described here comes from a study of blood T cell repertoires in COVID-19. This clone was observed once. Germline V lookup: CDR1 MDHEN, CDR2 SYDVKM. V trimming: 8 bases; J trimming: 0 bases; junction bases outside the gene matches: 15. CDR3 length equals 19 residues. TCRdb's copy holds only in-frame clones and misses some; the assay was immunoSEQ multiplex PCR. Among around 9,200 clones listed, about 86% were seen once. This sequence was found in a man aged 60 to 69 with acute or convalescent COVID-19. The sequenced sample consisted of peripheral blood. V is TRBV28 and J is TRBJ1-5; 11 nucleotides agree with TRBD1. The CDR3 sequence is CASLQSRDRGFYSNQPQHF. The CDR3 DNA is TGTGCCAGCCTACAGAGTAGGGACAGGGGGTTTTATAGCAATCAGCCCCAGCATTTT.